This T cell receptor beta chain derives from a study of memory CD4+ T cells and cytomegalovirus serostatus. Study at large: This sample comes from healthy Belgian adults, about nine CMV seropositive, under 25 seronegative.

This clone was picked up a small number of times. No antigen is known for it. Profiled with immunoSEQ multiplex PCR; TCRdb holds only in-frame clones, not every one. This repertoire shows some 41,000 clones, around 75% found once; its top ten account for about 0.79%. Notes on the study in general: CMV serostatus prediction reached median AUC roughly 0.95, or 0.91 with US-trained model. About 40% of the roughly 150 known CMV-associated TCRbeta sequences appeared in CD4+ memory.

Single viable CD3+CD4+CD8-CD45RO+ cells were sorted as the memory CD4+ T cells. The CDR3 has 15 residues. Germline assignment: CDR1 LNHDA and CDR2 SQIVND (reference sequence). Trimming took 3 bases from V and 1 from J, leaving 11 bases between them. The specimen sequenced was memory CD4+ T cells from blood. The chain uses TRBV19 and TRBJ2-3; D ambiguous. The TCR originated in an adult in good health and CMV-seronegative. CDR3 sequence (DNA): TGTGCCAGTAGTATCCCCCGCGGTGGCACAGATACGCAGTATTTT. Its protein product is CASSIPRGGTDTQYF.